The T cell receptor beta chain described here comes from a study of shared T cell receptors in the human thymus. Germline V gene sequence: CDR1 SGHNT, CDR2 YYREEE (reference sequence). The CDR3 is 15 amino acids. The junction had 8 bases not matched to a gene; V was cut back by 0 bases and J by 6 bases. Clones were read by immunoSEQ multiplex PCR, and TCRdb kept only the in-frame ones, dropping some. The sample has hundreds of thousands of clones; around 78% are singletons. These same records also appear under a second study, on human thymus T cells.

The TCR originated in a boy under two years old with a congenital heart defect. This sequence joins TRBV5-4 and TRBJ1-1; 7 nucleotides align to TRBD1. The specimen was thymocytes. The CDR3 region has the DNA TGTGCCAGCAGCTTGGCTCCGGGACAGAGGGCTGAAGCTTTCTTT. Its protein product is CASSLAPGQRAEAFF.